A single sample gave rise to the 19 T cell receptor beta chains below, sequenced in a study of OX40 agonist ivuxolimab in advanced cancers. Libraries were prepared by immunoSEQ multiplex PCR; TCRdb keeps only in-frame clonotypes and omits some of them. The table includes tens of thousands of clones, 80% to 90% detected once. Sequencing used CD4+ or CD8+ T cells sorted from blood, obtained in a trial of the OX40 agonist ivuxolimab. The receptors stem from an adult with an advanced solid tumor such as melanoma, head and neck, liver or kidney cancer.

The gene calls are TRBV28 and TRBJ2-1; D perhaps matches TRBD1 (5 bases). Germline CDR1 and CDR2: MDHEN and SYDVKM. Deletions cut 2 bases from V and 7 bases from J, with 12 bases between. The CDR3 has 14 residues. Here the CDR3 DNA reads TGTGCCAGCAGTTTAGCTTTACCAGGGAATGAGCAGTTCTTC. Translated: CASSLALPGNEQFF.

The chain is built from TRBV7-2 and TRBJ2-1; 8 nucleotides align to TRBD1. V shed 1 base, J shed 2 bases, and the junction held 4 bases outside the gene matches. This CDR3 comprises 16 residues. Per the germline V gene, CDR1 is SGHTA and CDR2 is FQGNSA. DNA of the CDR3: TGTGCCAGCAGCTTAGATGGGACAGGAGCCTACAATGAGCAGTTCTTC. This gives the protein CASSLDGTGAYNEQFF.

V usage is TRBV5-1 and J usage is TRBJ2-7, with TRBD2 matching 12 bases. The germline V gene has CDR1 SGHRS and CDR2 YFSETQ. This CDR3 comprises 16 residues. V was clipped by 5 bases and J by 0 bases; unmatched bases: 6. The CDR3 loop reads CASRPKTSGSSYEQYF. The CDR3 DNA is TGCGCCAGCAGGCCCAAGACTAGCGGGAGCTCCTACGAGCAGTACTTC. Supplemented by reference TRBV5-1 and TRBJ2-7, the full variable domain reads KAGVTQTPRYLIKTRGQQVTLSCSPISGHRSVSWYQQTPGQGLQFLFEYFSETQRNKGNFPGRFSGRQFSNSRSEMNVSTLELGDSALYLCASRPKTSGSSYEQYFGPGTRLTVT.

The chain carries TRBV28 and TRBJ2-1, with D hard to call. Trimming removed 2 bases from V and 12 bases from J, with 11 bases in between. Germline CDR1 is MDHEN and CDR2 is SYDVKM. This CDR3 contains 12 residues. The CDR3 bases are TGTGCCAGCAGTTTAACTACGGTTGGGCAGTTCTTC. As protein: CASSLTTVGQFF.

This chain links TRBV29-1 with TRBJ1-2; TRBD1 is a possible D gene (6 bases). This CDR3 region has 12 residues. The germline V gene encodes CDR1 SQVTM and CDR2 ANQGSEA. Trimming took 3 bases from V and 8 from J, leaving 13 bases between them. The DNA for the CDR3 is TGCAGCGTTGAGAAACAGGGTAGGGGCTACACCTTC. Residues: CSVEKQGRGYTF.

The CDR3 is CAWRQGFDEQYF. In nucleotides, the CDR3 is TGTGCCTGGCGACAGGGATTCGACGAGCAGTACTTC. V and J are TRBV30 and TRBJ2-7; 7 bases fit TRBD1. Trimming at V came to 5 bases and at J to 5 bases, leaving 6 bases not matched to a gene. The CDR3 runs 12 residues. Germline V gene data show CDR1 as GTSNPN and CDR2 as SVGIG (reference sequence).

This chain joins TRBV27 and TRBJ2-2; D unclear. CDR3 size: 14 residues. Germline V gene data show CDR1 as MNHEY and CDR2 as SMNVEV (reference sequence). Between the trimmed V and J ends, which lost 4 bases and 4 bases, there was a span of 10 bases. CDR3 DNA: TGTGCCAGCAGTTCCCGCGAAAGCACCGGGGAGCTGTTTTTT. Amino acids: CASSSRESTGELFF.

V usage is TRBV4-1 and J usage is TRBJ1-4; D may be TRBD1 (6 bases). This CDR3 has 15 amino acids. CDR1 is MGHRA and CDR2 is YSYEKL in the germline V gene. Trimming took off 1 base at V and 8 bases at J, with 14 bases between the two ends. CDR3 sequence (DNA): TGCGCCAGCAGCCAAGGATCCAGGGGAGGCGAAAAACTGTTTTTT. This encodes CASSQGSRGGEKLFF.

This rearrangement joins TRBV28 to TRBJ1-2; maybe TRBD1 (6 bases). Germline lookup yields CDR1 MDHEN and CDR2 SYDVKM. Trimming stripped 6 bases from V and 4 bases from J, with 18 bases between. This CDR3 comprises 15 residues. The CDR3 nucleotides read TGTGCCAGCAGCCCCCTTCTCGTAGGGGGCTATGGCTACACCTTC. Amino acids: CASSPLLVGGYGYTF.

This rearrangement joins TRBV7-4 to TRBJ1-6; D is undetermined. Germline V CDR1 and CDR2: SGHVT, SQSDAQ. The CDR3 totals 15 residues. The V and J ends lost 1 base and 7 bases respectively, with 11 bases between them. The CDR3 loop reads CASSLGGLINSPLHF. The DNA for the CDR3 is TGTGCCAGCAGCTTAGGAGGGCTGATAAATTCACCCCTCCACTTT.

This sequence joins TRBV19 and TRBJ1-5; D may be TRBD1 (5 bases). The germline CDR1 and CDR2 sequences are LNHDA and SQIVND (reference sequence). This CDR3 is built from 14 residues. With 6 bases removed from V and 2 bases from J, the gap between germline ends came to 11 bases. CDR3 sequence: CASSPVQGNQPQHF. CDR3 sequence (DNA): TGTGCCAGTAGCCCCGTACAGGGCAATCAGCCCCAGCATTTT.

The count of this clone is one. The V and J genes are TRBV5-1 and TRBJ1-2, with 9 bases identical to TRBD1. The V gene end was trimmed by 1 base and the J gene end by 6 bases; junction bases not matched to a gene: 4. Germline CDR1 reads SGHRS; CDR2 reads YFSETQ. The CDR3 is 14 residues long. DNA for the CDR3: TGCGCCAGCAGCTTGATGGGACAGGGCGATGGCTACACCTTC. Its translation: CASSLMGQGDGYTF.

The chain is built from TRBV28 and TRBJ1-2; D remains ambiguous. Germline V lookup: CDR1 MDHEN, CDR2 SYDVKM. Trimming shortened V by 2 bases and J by 6 bases, and 4 bases separated the two germline ends. The CDR3 has 11 amino acids. The DNA for the CDR3 is TGTGCCAGCAGTTTAGTGCATGGCTACACCTTC. Its protein product is CASSLVHGYTF.

J is TRBJ1-3 and V is TRBV18, with D uncertain. The germline CDR1 and CDR2 sequences are KGHSH and LQKENI. Deletions cut 2 bases from V and 4 bases from J, with 12 bases between. The CDR3 runs 15 residues. The CDR3, as DNA: TGTGCCAGCTCACCAGGGAACAGCGGGGGAAACACCATATATTTT. This translates into CASSPGNSGGNTIYF. Together with reference TRBV18 and TRBJ1-3, the CDR3 gives the full variable domain: NAGVMQNPRHLVRRRGQEARLRCSPMKGHSHVYWYRQLPEEGLKFMVYLQKENIIDESGMPKERFSAEFPKEGPSILRIQQVVRGDSAAYFCASSPGNSGGNTIYFGEGSWLTVV.

The chain links TRBV7-9 to TRBJ1-1; D not certain. Germline lookup yields CDR1 SEHNR and CDR2 FQNEAQ (reference sequence). Trimming shortened V by 2 bases and J by 3 bases, and 7 bases separated the two germline ends. The CDR3 has 13 residues. The DNA for the CDR3 is TGTGCCAGCAGCTTAAGTACAGACACTGAAGCTTTCTTT. Amino acids: CASSLSTDTEAFF.

Only one count was recorded for this clone. The chain employs TRBV2 and TRBJ2-1, with a possible D match to TRBD2 (6 bases). CDR3 length: 13 residues. The V gene's germline CDR1 is SNHLY and CDR2 FYNNEI. The V and J ends lost 8 bases and 5 bases respectively, with 13 bases between them. CDR3 sequence (DNA): TGTGCCAGCGGGAGGACGGGGGACAATGAGCAGTTCTTC. Protein product: CASGRTGDNEQFF. Supplemented by reference TRBV2 and TRBJ2-1, the full variable domain reads EPEVTQTPSHQVTQMGQEVILRCVPISNHLYFYWYRQILGQKVEFLVSFYNNEISEKSEIFDDQFSVERPDGSNFTLKIRSTKLEDSAMYFCASGRTGDNEQFFGPGTRLTVL.

The chain links TRBV6-1 to TRBJ2-3; TRBD1 might be the D (5 bases). The CDR3 runs to 15 residues. CDR1 and CDR2 (germline): MNHNS, SASEGT. Trimming cost V 1 base and J 4 bases, with 12 bases left between them. CDR3 coding DNA: TGTGCCAGCAGTGAAGTGGGCAGGGCAGCAGATACGCAGTATTTT. Translating gives CASSEVGRAADTQYF.

This clone was detected only a few times. The gene calls are TRBV5-4 and TRBJ1-2, with D possibly TRBD1 on 6 matching bases. Trimming removed 0 bases at V and 4 bases at J, with 19 bases between. CDR3 length: 17 amino acids. From germline, CDR1 is SGHNT and CDR2 YYREEE (reference sequence). The CDR3 coding sequence is TGTGCCAGCAGCTTGGGGGGGGCCAGCTCCTCCACCTATGGCTACACCTTC. Its translation is CASSLGGASSSTYGYTF.

CDR3 nucleotides: TGTGCCAGTACTAGCGGGAGGGTGGGCACCGGGGAGCTGTTTTTT. Its translation: CASTSGRVGTGELFF. The V gene is TRBV2, the J gene TRBJ2-2; TRBD2 matches at 13 bases. V lost 9 bases, J lost 4 bases, and 5 bases stayed unmatched. In germline, CDR1 is SNHLY, CDR2 FYNNEI. The CDR3 sequence is 15 residues long.